The 18 T cell receptor beta chains below all came from one sample that was sequenced in a study of T cell responses to AZD1222 COVID-19 vaccine. Some clones are missing from TCRdb's copy, which holds only in-frame ones; the method was immunoSEQ multiplex PCR. The data show around 160,000 clones, approximately 90% seen once. This specimen consisted of peripheral blood, obtained on day 0 of AZD1222 vaccination. These receptors were taken from an adult in good health.

V and J are TRBV6-5 and TRBJ2-7; D remains ambiguous. The CDR3 is 13 amino acids. V gave up 2 bases and J gave up 3 bases, with 8 bases separating them. Per germline, CDR1 MNHEY and CDR2 SVGAGI. The CDR3, as DNA: TGTGCCAGCAGTTACGATCGCGGCTACGAGCAGTACTTC. This codes for CASSYDRGYEQYF.

The V call is TRBV19, the J call TRBJ1-4; TRBD1 aligns across 10 bases. Per the germline V gene, CDR1 is LNHDA and CDR2 is SQIVND (reference sequence). The CDR3 covers 15 residues. With 9 bases clipped from V and 4 bases from J, the junction kept 8 bases outside the gene matches. The CDR3 region is CASTDRGQGNEKLFF. The CDR3 DNA reads TGTGCCAGCACCGACAGGGGGCAAGGTAATGAAAAACTGTTTTTT.

The chain combines TRBV28 with TRBJ1-1; no firm D call. Between the trimmed V and J ends, which lost 4 bases and 5 bases, there was a span of 17 bases. Germline CDR1 is MDHEN and CDR2 is SYDVKM. The length of the CDR3 is 15 residues. In nucleotides, the CDR3 is TGTGCCAGCAGTTCCATCCGCCCGGTCGGGACTGAAGCTTTCTTT. Protein product: CASSSIRPVGTEAFF.

This clone showed up just a few times. V gene TRBV19 combines with J gene TRBJ2-6; 8 positions agree with TRBD1. Germline CDR1 is LNHDA and CDR2 is SQIVND (reference sequence). Trimming removed 5 bases from V and 0 bases from J; junction bases left unmatched: 9. CDR3 size: 18 residues. The CDR3 loop is CASSSLRGLPSGANVLTF. CDR3 DNA sequence: TGTGCCAGTAGTTCACTCAGGGGGCTTCCCTCTGGGGCCAACGTCCTGACTTTC.

The chain has TRBV7-3 and TRBJ2-3, with 12 bases identical to TRBD2. Germline-derived CDR1 and CDR2 are SGHTA and FQGTGA. Germline trimming cut 0 bases from V and 3 bases from J; bases unmatched to any gene: 10. CDR3 length: 19 amino acids. The CDR3 nucleotides read TGTGCCAGCAGCTTAACGTGGGCTAGCGGGGGGGCTGGGACAGATACGCAGTATTTT. It specifies CASSLTWASGGAGTDTQYF.

This clone was detected a few times. This sequence joins TRBV5-4 and TRBJ1-1; maybe TRBD1 (5 bases). Trimming pared 0 bases from V and 0 bases from J, leaving 12 bases between. Germline CDR1 reads SGHNT; CDR2 reads YYREEE (reference sequence). CDR3 length: 16 amino acids. In nucleotides, the CDR3 is TGTGCCAGCAGCTTGGACAGGCTAGGGATGAACACTGAAGCTTTCTTT. Its protein product is CASSLDRLGMNTEAFF.

CDR3 coding DNA: TGCGCCAGCAGCCAAGCGGGGGGTGCCGGAAACACCATATATTTT. This sequence encodes CASSQAGGAGNTIYF. This chain connects TRBV4-3 to TRBJ1-3; D may be TRBD1 (5 bases). Trimming removed 1 base from V and 4 bases from J, with 11 bases in between. The CDR3 covers 15 residues. The germline CDR1 and CDR2 sequences are LGHNA and YSLEER.

The CDR3, as DNA: TGTGCCAGCAGCTTAGCGGGGGGCGGTACTGAAGCTTTCTTT. It yields the protein CASSLAGGGTEAFF. The rearrangement links TRBV5-6 to TRBJ1-1, with D possibly being TRBD1 (6 bases). There are 14 residues in the CDR3. CDR1 SGHDT and CDR2 YYEEEE come from the germline V gene. V lost 2 bases, J lost 5 bases, and 13 bases lay in between.

This chain uses TRBV7-9 with TRBJ1-6; a weak D match, TRBD1 (6 bases). This CDR3 spans 14 amino acids. Trimming pared 3 bases from V and 7 bases from J, leaving 10 bases between. In germline, CDR1 is SEHNR, CDR2 FQNEAQ (reference sequence). CDR3 bases: TGTGCCAGCAGCTTGGACAGTAACAATTCACCCCTCCACTTT. This codes for CASSLDSNNSPLHF.

This sequence joins TRBV18 and TRBJ1-5; no reliable D call. V lost 2 bases and J 5 bases, leaving 10 bases between the germline ends. Germline CDR1 is KGHSH and CDR2 is LQKENI. The CDR3 is 14 amino acids. CDR3 coding DNA: TGTGCCAGCTCACCAACGGGCCAGTATCAGCCCCAGCATTTT. Amino acids: CASSPTGQYQPQHF.

The chain has TRBV5-5 and TRBJ1-4; D is ambiguous. Germline CDR1 and CDR2: SGHKS and YYEKEE (reference sequence). The V and J ends lost 4 bases and 7 bases respectively, with 17 bases between them. This CDR3 comprises 15 residues. The CDR3: CASSITGLASEKLFF. CDR3 in DNA: TGTGCCAGCAGCATAACCGGACTGGCTAGTGAAAAACTGTTTTTT.

The CDR3 coding sequence is TGTGCCAGCATTCCCGCTAGAGTAGAGTCGGGTACGCAGTATTTT. Protein product: CASIPARVESGTQYF. This chain links TRBV6-5 with TRBJ2-3; D remains ambiguous. The ends were cut back, 7 bases at V and 8 bases at J, with 22 bases in the middle. Germline V CDR1 and CDR2: MNHEY, SVGAGI. This CDR3 is built from 15 residues.

This clone was seen a few times. V usage is TRBV30 and J usage is TRBJ1-2; 7 nucleotides align to TRBD1. From germline, CDR1 is GTSNPN and CDR2 SVGIG (reference sequence). V dropped 3 bases and J dropped 8; count of bases not matched to a gene: 6. This CDR3 has 12 residues. The CDR3 DNA reads TGTGCCTGGAGGGGGACAGTCTTCGGCTACACCTTC. Amino acid sequence: CAWRGTVFGYTF.

V gene TRBV9 combines with J gene TRBJ1-6, with no clear D. With 2 bases removed from V and 4 bases from J, the gap between germline ends came to 7 bases. This CDR3 has 14 residues. Per the germline V gene, CDR1 is SGDLS and CDR2 is YYNGEE. CDR3 bases: TGTGCCAGCAGCGTCCGTGTTTATAATTCACCCCTCCACTTT. Translation: CASSVRVYNSPLHF.

The sample holds a few counts of this clone. The chain employs TRBV28 and TRBJ1-1; possibly TRBD1 for D (6 bases). Between the trimmed V and J ends, which lost 5 bases and 0 bases, there was a span of 13 bases. There are 15 residues in the CDR3. Germline CDR1 reads MDHEN; CDR2 reads SYDVKM. The CDR3 sequence: CASSPPQGMNTEAFF. The CDR3 nucleotides are TGTGCCAGCAGTCCGCCCCAGGGGATGAACACTGAAGCTTTCTTT.

This chain connects TRBV4-3 to TRBJ2-5; D uncertain. Germline V CDR1 and CDR2: LGHNA, YSLEER. Trimming took off 2 bases at V and 0 bases at J, with 13 bases between the two ends. This CDR3 is built from 16 residues. The CDR3 protein is CASSQFRSGYQETQYF. Here the CDR3 DNA reads TGCGCCAGCAGCCAATTTCGGTCTGGGTACCAAGAGACCCAGTACTTC.

The chain is built from TRBV7-3 and TRBJ2-1; 10 bases match TRBD2. This CDR3 contains 15 residues. V shed 1 base, J shed 8 bases, and the junction held 5 bases outside the gene matches. CDR1 is SGHTA and CDR2 is FQGTGA in the germline V gene. This CDR3 is CASSLRTSGLDEQFF. CDR3 bases: TGTGCCAGCAGCTTAAGGACTAGCGGCCTCGATGAGCAGTTCTTC.

The chain employs TRBV11-2 and TRBJ2-7; D gene uncertain. Germline loops: CDR1 SGHAT, CDR2 FQNNGV. CDR3 length: 15 residues. Trimming shortened V by 7 bases and J by 0 bases, and 16 bases separated the two germline ends. CDR3 protein: CASINRQANSYEQYF. The CDR3 DNA is TGTGCCAGCATAAACCGGCAGGCCAACTCCTACGAGCAGTACTTC.